One and the same sample provided the 12 T cell receptor beta chains below, sequenced in a study of control samples from healthy donors and cancer patients. Produced via immunoSEQ multiplex PCR; TCRdb's table is partial and in-frame only. The sample holds some 97,000 clones, about 90% seen once. Sequenced input: blood. Source of these receptors: a woman in her forties or fifties in good health.

V gene TRBV7-3 combines with J gene TRBJ1-2; D remains unclear. V lost 5 bases and J lost 8, with 18 bases in between. CDR3 size: 14 residues. Germline V CDR1 and CDR2: SGHTA, FQGTGA. DNA for the CDR3: TGTGCCAGCAGCCCTCAAAAGGCGGGAAGCGGCTACACCTTC. Translation gives CASSPQKAGSGYTF.

The chain uses TRBV15 and TRBJ2-5; D is possibly TRBD2 (6 bases). The CDR3 contains 15 residues. Trimming cost V 2 bases and J 2 bases, with 12 bases left between them. Germline CDR1 is LNHNV and CDR2 is YYDKDF (reference sequence). The CDR3 nucleotides read TGTGCCACCAGCAGATTCCTAGCGCCTCAAGAGACCCAGTACTTC. Translating gives CATSRFLAPQETQYF.

This clone appeared a few times. This chain uses TRBV30 with TRBJ2-7, with 10 bases matching TRBD1. The CDR3 contains 14 residues. After removal of 1 base from V and 7 bases from J, the junction contained 7 bases not matched to a gene. In germline, CDR1 is GTSNPN, CDR2 SVGIG (reference sequence). The CDR3 sequence is CAWSEDRGLGEQYV. The CDR3 DNA follows: TGTGCCTGGAGTGAGGACAGGGGGTTAGGGGAGCAGTACGTC.

This chain uses TRBV5-1 with TRBJ1-3, with D unclear. Trimming shortened V by 0 bases and J by 0 bases, and 7 bases separated the two germline ends. This CDR3 has 15 residues. Per the germline V gene, CDR1 is SGHRS and CDR2 is YFSETQ. This CDR3 reads CASSLAFSSGNTIYF. As DNA, the CDR3 is TGCGCCAGCAGCTTGGCCTTCAGCTCTGGAAACACCATATATTTT. The variable domain in full, with the rest retrieved from reference TRBV5-1 and TRBJ1-3, is KAGVTQTPRYLIKTRGQQVTLSCSPISGHRSVSWYQQTPGQGLQFLFEYFSETQRNKGNFPGRFSGRQFSNSRSEMNVSTLELGDSALYLCASSLAFSSGNTIYFGEGSWLTVV.

This sequence joins TRBV24-1 and TRBJ1-5, with D possibly TRBD1 on 6 matching bases. The CDR3 totals 14 residues. The germline V gene encodes CDR1 KGHDR and CDR2 SFDVKD. Trimming took off 4 bases at V and 6 bases at J, with 12 bases between the two ends. The chain's CDR3 is CATSEAGVGQPQHF. CDR3 sequence (DNA): TGTGCCACCAGTGAGGCAGGGGTTGGTCAGCCCCAGCATTTT.

This clone was seen a few times. This chain connects TRBV30 to TRBJ1-6; unclear D gene. This CDR3 contains 16 residues. CDR1 GTSNPN and CDR2 SVGIG come from the germline V gene (reference sequence). The germline V and J ends were trimmed by 0 bases and 11 bases, with 20 bases remaining between them. CDR3 nucleotide sequence: TGTGCCTGGAGTGTAAGGGAGAGTTGGGGAGGGACACCCCTCCACTTT. It encodes CAWSVRESWGGTPLHF.

This clone was seen a single time. The chain employs TRBV13 and TRBJ2-7; TRBD2 is a possible D gene (5 bases). There are 13 residues in the CDR3. Germline assignment: CDR1 PRHDT and CDR2 FYEKMQ (reference sequence). The ends were cut back, 0 bases at V and 6 bases at J, with 9 bases in the middle. The CDR3 loop reads CASSLGPGVEQYF. The DNA for the CDR3 is TGTGCCAGCAGCTTAGGTCCCGGGGTCGAGCAGTACTTC.

The chain has TRBV6-1 and TRBJ2-3; no clear D gene. With 2 bases removed from V and 0 bases from J, the gap between germline ends came to 12 bases. This CDR3 comprises 16 residues. Germline lookup yields CDR1 MNHNS and CDR2 SASEGT. In DNA, the CDR3 is TGTGCCAGCAGTGAATTAAGAAGGGTAAGCACAGATACGCAGTATTTT. Encoded protein: CASSELRRVSTDTQYF.

The V and J genes are TRBV6-5 and TRBJ2-5; no clear D. V lost 6 bases, J lost 2 bases, and 16 bases lay in between. There are 15 residues in the CDR3. CDR1 is MNHEY, CDR2 SVGAGI, per germline. The CDR3 DNA is TGTGCCAGCAGCACCTCCCGGACCCCACAAGAGACCCAGTACTTC. Residues: CASSTSRTPQETQYF.

The rearrangement uses TRBV30 and TRBJ1-2, with D perhaps TRBD1 (6 bases). This CDR3 region has 12 residues. Looked up from germline, CDR1 is GTSNPN and CDR2 is SVGIG (reference sequence). The V end lost 2 bases, the J end lost 8 bases, and 12 bases lay between the germline ends. CDR3 coding DNA: TGTGCCTGGAGTTCAGGGGTGGGAGGCTACACCTTC. Translating gives CAWSSGVGGYTF.

This clone was detected only once. The chain combines TRBV24-1 with TRBJ1-3; no firm D call. Trimming pared 3 bases from V and 0 bases from J, leaving 8 bases between. This CDR3 has 15 amino acids. Germline V gene sequence: CDR1 KGHDR, CDR2 SFDVKD. CDR3 sequence reads: CATSDPQSSGNTIYF. The CDR3 bases are TGTGCCACCAGTGATCCACAGAGCTCTGGAAACACCATATATTTT.

The chain recombines TRBV7-6 with TRBJ1-2; D gene unclear. V was clipped by 0 bases and J by 0 bases, with 11 bases between them. Germline CDR1 is SGHVS and CDR2 is FNYEAQ. The CDR3 covers 16 residues. CDR3: CASSLAPPPANYGYTF. The CDR3 DNA sequence: TGTGCCAGCAGCTTAGCGCCGCCCCCGGCTAACTATGGCTACACCTTC.